One and the same sample provided the 20 T cell receptor beta chains below, sequenced in a study of CD8+ T cells in alopecia areata. Treatment meaning: oral pan-JAK inhibitor, 5-10 mg twice daily. Isolated RNA was reverse transcribed into cDNA used as the sequencing template. Sequenced by immunoSEQ multiplex PCR; TCRdb stores in-frame clones only, minus some. Of around 190,000 clones listed, over 60% are singletons. The sample consisted of CD4+ T cells sorted from blood, taken at week 4, from a patient treated with tofacitinib. The source is a human donor with alopecia areata.

This clone was recorded only once. The CDR3 nucleotides read TGTGCCAGCAGGTCACAGGGGGACACCGGGGAGCTGTTTTTT. Translation: CASRSQGDTGELFF. The genes are TRBV2 and TRBJ2-2; 8 bases align to TRBD1. Germline CDR1 and CDR2: SNHLY and FYNNEI. The CDR3 sequence is 14 residues long. V gave up 6 bases and J gave up 3 bases; unmatched junction bases: 3.

The J gene is TRBJ1-4, the V gene TRBV30; D perhaps matches TRBD1 (6 bases). CDR1 and CDR2 (germline): GTSNPN, SVGIG (reference sequence). With 2 bases removed from V and 8 bases from J, the gap between germline ends came to 15 bases. The CDR3 has 14 residues. CDR3 sequence: CAWSLGARAEKLFF. Here the CDR3 DNA reads TGTGCCTGGAGTTTGGGGGCTCGGGCGGAAAAACTGTTTTTT.

The chain joins TRBV10-3 to TRBJ2-7; 10 bases map to TRBD1. The CDR3 consists of 12 residues. The J segment lost 7 bases and the V segment lost 6 bases, leaving 3 bases of the junction unmatched. Germline assignment: CDR1 ENHRY and CDR2 SYGVKD. In DNA form, the CDR3 reads TGTGCCATCAGGCGGACAGGGGGAGAGCAGTACTTC. Translated: CAIRRTGGEQYF.

This clone has only a few counts. V is TRBV21-1 and J is TRBJ2-4; TRBD2 is taken as the D call from the table, unchecked against the DNA. TRBV21-1 is classified as a pseudogene. The CDR3 sequence is 17 residues long. CDR3 protein: CASSKGPPGRAKNIQYF. DNA for the CDR3: TGTGCCAGCAGCAAAGGCCCCCCGGGTCGGGCCAAAAACATTCAGTACTTC.

J is TRBJ2-1 and V is TRBV5-1; a possible D gene is TRBD1 (6 bases). Germline V CDR1 and CDR2: SGHRS, YFSETQ. The ends were cut back, 0 bases at V and 8 bases at J, with 12 bases in the middle. This CDR3 contains 14 residues. The CDR3 loop is CASSLDRARDEQFF. The DNA for the CDR3 is TGCGCCAGCAGCTTGGACAGGGCAAGGGATGAGCAGTTCTTC.

In this sample, this clone turned up a few times. J is TRBJ2-1 and V is TRBV18; D unclear. V dropped 6 bases and J dropped 3 bases, with 15 bases sitting between them. CDR1 and CDR2 from the germline V gene are KGHSH and LQKENI. This CDR3 has 15 residues. CDR3 nucleotides: TGTGCCAGCTCCCGGTCCCGGACGAACTACAATGAGCAGTTCTTC. Translation: CASSRSRTNYNEQFF.

The chain links TRBV4-1 to TRBJ2-5, with unresolved D. V was cut by 0 bases and J by 7 bases, with 12 bases left in between. The CDR3 has 14 amino acids. Germline CDR1 and CDR2: MGHRA and YSYEKL. The CDR3, as DNA: TGCGCCAGCAGCCAAGATGCCGGTGGACGGACCCAGTACTTC. Protein: CASSQDAGGRTQYF.

The V and J genes are TRBV5-1 and TRBJ2-2; D ambiguous. The V gene's germline CDR1 is SGHRS and CDR2 YFSETQ. The CDR3 is 13 residues long. The V gene lost 0 bases and the J gene lost 6 bases, with 6 bases spanning the gap. CDR3 nucleotides: TGCGCCAGCAGCTTGGGGCTCGCCGGGGAGCTGTTTTTT. It codes for CASSLGLAGELFF. Filled out from reference TRBV5-1 and TRBJ2-2, the complete variable domain reads KAGVTQTPRYLIKTRGQQVTLSCSPISGHRSVSWYQQTPGQGLQFLFEYFSETQRNKGNFPGRFSGRQFSNSRSEMNVSTLELGDSALYLCASSLGLAGELFFGEGSRLTVL.

This clone has just one count. The chain has TRBV7-3 and TRBJ1-1, with D perhaps TRBD1 (5 bases). The CDR3 has 14 amino acids. CDR1 is SGHTA, CDR2 FQGTGA, per germline. V shed 5 bases and J shed 7 bases, with 17 bases lying between them. CDR3 nucleotides: TGTGCCAGCAGCCCAGGGCGGGCAGATCGTGAAGCTTTCTTT. Residues: CASSPGRADREAFF.

The J gene is TRBJ2-2, the V gene TRBV30; D is possibly TRBD2 (6 bases). Trimming removed 1 base at V and 3 bases at J, with 27 bases between. There are 20 residues in the CDR3. Germline CDR1 is GTSNPN and CDR2 is SVGIG (reference sequence). Written as DNA, the CDR3 is TGTGCCTGGAGTGCGGGGGTCTCTAGGACCCCTAGGGAAGACACCGGGGAGCTGTTTTTT. It translates to CAWSAGVSRTPREDTGELFF.

J is TRBJ2-5 and V is TRBV25-1, with unresolved D. Trimming took 4 bases from V and 4 from J, leaving 10 bases between them. The germline CDR1 and CDR2 sequences are MGHDK and SYGVNS. This CDR3 contains 13 residues. The DNA for the CDR3 is TGTGCCAGCAGTGGAGCCTCGACAGAGACCCAGTACTTC. This translates into CASSGASTETQYF.

This sequence joins TRBV11-2 and TRBJ2-1; 8 bases match TRBD2. V trimming: 5 bases; J trimming: 2 bases; junction bases outside the gene matches: 5. The CDR3 sequence is 15 residues long. In germline, CDR1 is SGHAT, CDR2 FQNNGV. CDR3 DNA sequence: TGTGCCAGCAGCCTTAGCGGGGCGGCCTACAATGAGCAGTTCTTC. This codes for CASSLSGAAYNEQFF. Full variable domain (remainder filled in from reference TRBV11-2 and TRBJ2-1): EAGVAQSPRYKIIEKRQSVAFWCNPISGHATLYWYQQILGQGPKLLIQFQNNGVVDDSQLPKDRFSAERLKGVDSTLKIQPAKLEDSAVYLCASSLSGAAYNEQFFGPGTRLTVL.

This sequence joins TRBV30 and TRBJ2-1; no definite D call. CDR1 is GTSNPN, CDR2 SVGIG, per germline (reference sequence). CDR3 length equals 13 residues. Trimming cost V 5 bases and J 7 bases, with 15 bases left between them. The CDR3 protein is CAWGDPPVNEQFF. In DNA form, the CDR3 reads TGTGCCTGGGGGGATCCGCCTGTGAATGAGCAGTTCTTC.

In the case of this clone: Germline and junction disagree at one end, which may indicate a read error. The chain links TRBV7-2 to TRBJ1-3, with D maybe TRBD1 (6 bases). The CDR3 runs to 15 residues. Germline lookup yields CDR1 SGHTA and CDR2 FQGNSA. This CDR3 reads CASTLSPGVGNTIYF. DNA for the CDR3: TGTGCCAGCACCTTATCCCCAGGGGTTGGCAACACCATATATTTT. The variable domain in full, completed from reference TRBV7-2 and TRBJ1-3, reads GAGVSQSPSNKVTEKGKDVELRCDPISGHTALYWYRQSLGQGLEFLIYFQGNSAPDKSGLPSDRFSAERTGGSVSTLTIQRTQQEDSAVYLCASTLSPGVGNTIYFGEGSWLTVV.

The chain couples TRBV7-3 to TRBJ2-1; D could derive from TRBD1 or TRBD2 (5 bases each). This CDR3 has 13 residues. V lost 5 bases, J lost 4 bases, and 9 bases lay in between. CDR1 SGHTA and CDR2 FQGTGA come from the germline V gene. CDR3 in DNA: TGTGCCAGCAGCCGGGACCGATACAATGAGCAGTTCTTC. As protein: CASSRDRYNEQFF.

The chain combines TRBV6-5 with TRBJ1-3; D call uncertain. This CDR3 region has 11 residues. V shed 6 bases and J shed 9 bases, with 9 bases lying between them. The V gene's germline CDR1 is MNHEY and CDR2 SVGAGI. The CDR3 sequence: CASSWGGTIYF. The CDR3 DNA reads TGTGCCAGCAGCTGGGGAGGCACCATATATTTT.

The chain combines TRBV7-2 with TRBJ1-2; unclear D gene. The CDR3 sequence is 15 residues long. Trimming shortened V by 2 bases and J by 5 bases, and 15 bases separated the two germline ends. From germline, CDR1 is SGHTA and CDR2 FQGNSA. The CDR3 loop reads CASSLLGGSGYGYTF. CDR3 bases: TGTGCCAGCAGCTTATTGGGAGGGAGCGGGTATGGCTACACCTTC.

This clone has just a few counts. The V gene is TRBV19, the J gene TRBJ2-1; the match to TRBD1 covers 11 bases. There are 16 residues in the CDR3. The J segment lost 3 bases and the V segment lost 7 bases, leaving 8 bases of the junction unmatched. The germline CDR1 and CDR2 sequences are LNHDA and SQIVND (reference sequence). For the CDR3, the DNA is TGTGCCAGTATTAGGCGAGGGACAGGGGGCTACAATGAGCAGTTCTTC. It yields the protein CASIRRGTGGYNEQFF.

This chain connects TRBV6-6 to TRBJ2-2, with TRBD1 as a possible D gene (6 bases). V was pared by 6 bases and J by 0 bases, with 11 bases between. This CDR3 region has 15 residues. Germline CDR1 MNHNY, CDR2 SVGAGI (reference sequence). CDR3 bases: TGTGCCAGCAGGGGACAAATGCCGAACACCGGGGAGCTGTTTTTT. Translating gives CASRGQMPNTGELFF.

This clone was detected only once. This chain connects TRBV23-1 to TRBJ1-5, with D unclear. TRBV23-1 is known as an ORF, though its function is uncertain. The CDR3 loop spans 12 amino acids. Trimming took 0 bases from V and 6 from J, leaving 3 bases between them. In DNA form, the CDR3 reads TGCGCCAGCAGTCAATCTAGTCAGCCCCAGCATTTT. Its protein is CASSQSSQPQHF.